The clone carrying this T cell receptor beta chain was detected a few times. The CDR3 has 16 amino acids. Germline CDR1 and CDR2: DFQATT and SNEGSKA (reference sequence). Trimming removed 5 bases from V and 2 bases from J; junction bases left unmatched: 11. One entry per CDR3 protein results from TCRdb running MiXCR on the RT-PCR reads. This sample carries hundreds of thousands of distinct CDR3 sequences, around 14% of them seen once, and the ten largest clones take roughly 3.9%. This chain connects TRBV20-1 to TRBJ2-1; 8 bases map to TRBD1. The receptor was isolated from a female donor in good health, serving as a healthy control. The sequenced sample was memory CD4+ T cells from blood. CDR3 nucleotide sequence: TGCAGTGCTGGAGGGACCGGGACAGGAGCCTACAATGAGCAGTTCTTC. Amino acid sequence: CSAGGTGTGAYNEQFF.